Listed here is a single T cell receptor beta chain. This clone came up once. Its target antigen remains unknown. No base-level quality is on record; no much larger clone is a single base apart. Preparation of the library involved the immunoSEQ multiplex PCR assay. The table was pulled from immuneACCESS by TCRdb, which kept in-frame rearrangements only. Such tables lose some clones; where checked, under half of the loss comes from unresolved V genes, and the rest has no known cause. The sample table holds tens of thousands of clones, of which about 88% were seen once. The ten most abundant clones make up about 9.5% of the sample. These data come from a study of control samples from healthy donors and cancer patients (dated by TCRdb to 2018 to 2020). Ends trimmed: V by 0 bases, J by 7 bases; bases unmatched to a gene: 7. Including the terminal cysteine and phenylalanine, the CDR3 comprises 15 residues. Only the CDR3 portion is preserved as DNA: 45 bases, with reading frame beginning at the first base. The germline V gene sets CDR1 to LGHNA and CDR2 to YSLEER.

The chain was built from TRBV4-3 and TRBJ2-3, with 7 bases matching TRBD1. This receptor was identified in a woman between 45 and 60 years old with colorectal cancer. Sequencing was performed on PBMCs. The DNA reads TGCGCCAGCAGCCAAGACCTGCAGGGGGTTAATACGCAGTATTTT. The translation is CASSQDLQGVNTQYF.